The subject of this entry is one T cell receptor (beta chain). Its antigen is as yet unknown. This specimen belongs to a study of cytomegalovirus exposure and HLA in healthy donors. Whole-study findings and limits: Highest at DRB1 and lowest at HLA-C, TCR association rates differed among HLA loci in a later analysis.

It was with 60 Vbeta and 13 Jbeta primers that the PCR ran. Data came from immunoSEQ multiplex PCR; TCRdb stores just in-frame clones and leaves some out. The sample carries approximately 190,000 clones, over 70% recorded once. The CDR3 consists of 14 residues. V was pared by 6 bases and J by 3 bases, with 8 bases of the junction left unmatched. Germline lookup yields CDR1 MNHNS and CDR2 SASEGT. The sequenced sample was PBMCs. The TCR sequence derives from a man between 45 and 60 years old in good health and CMV-seronegative. V and J are TRBV6-1 and TRBJ2-7; 7 bases fit TRBD1. DNA of the CDR3: TGTGCCAGCAGCCGGGACAGCGGAATCTACGAGCAGTACTTC. Its protein is CASSRDSGIYEQYF.